Below are 22 T cell receptor beta chains sequenced from a single sample in a study of spatial heterogeneity in lung cancer. Time point meaning: blood at routine non-recurrence follow-up after resection. TCRdb ran MiXCR on the 5' RACE reads and lists one entry per CDR3 protein. The repertoire holds 20,000 to 30,000 distinct CDR3 sequences, 9% to 10% seen once, with approximately 21% in the top ten. This material consisted of PBMCs, taken at follow-up. These receptors all come from a male donor with early-stage non-small cell lung cancer.

The chain has TRBV20-1 and TRBJ1-1; 9 nucleotides align to TRBD1. The length of the CDR3 is 13 residues. Germline V gene sequence: CDR1 DFQATT, CDR2 SNEGSKA (reference sequence). V shed 6 bases and J 4 bases; nucleotides not matched to a gene: 6. The CDR3 DNA is TGCAGTGCCGCACAGGGGGCAAGCACTGAAGCTTTCTTT. Residues: CSAAQGASTEAFF.

The chain combines TRBV5-5 with TRBJ2-3, with TRBD1 matching over 7 bases. The germline CDR1 and CDR2 sequences are SGHKS and YYEKEE (reference sequence). The CDR3 length is 14 residues. J was trimmed by 5 bases and V by 1 base; bases with no gene match: 4. As DNA, the CDR3 is TGTGCCAGCAGCTTGAACAGGGGCGGAGATACGCAGTATTTT. Amino acids: CASSLNRGGDTQYF.

This clonotype came up a few times. The rearrangement joins TRBV12-3 or TRBV12-4 to TRBJ2-7; no firm D call. The CDR3 sequence is 14 residues long. The V gene lost 7 bases and the J gene lost 6 bases, with 19 bases spanning the gap. The CDR3 nucleotides are TGTGCCAGCACCGACATCCTTTTGGACCGCGAGCAGTACTTC. Protein sequence: CASTDILLDREQYF.

This clonotype was seen repeatedly, ten times or more. J is TRBJ2-5 and V is TRBV28; possibly TRBD2 for D (6 bases). The length of the CDR3 is 16 residues. Trimming took off 5 bases at V and 2 bases at J, with 18 bases between the two ends. From germline, CDR1 is MDHEN and CDR2 SYDVKM. CDR3 in DNA: TGTGCCAGCAGTCCCCATCTGACTAGAACTCAAGAGACCCAGTACTTC. Translation: CASSPHLTRTQETQYF. Combining the CDR3 with reference TRBV28 and TRBJ2-5 gives the whole variable domain DVKVTQSSRYLVKRTGEKVFLECVQDMDHENMFWYRQDPGLGLRLIYFSYDVKMKEKGDIPEGYSVSREKKERFSLILESASTNQTSMYLCASSPHLTRTQETQYFGPGTRLLVL.

The chain is built from TRBV7-7 and TRBJ1-2; the D gene is possibly TRBD1 (5 bases). Trimming took off 10 bases at V and 2 bases at J, with 8 bases between the two ends. The CDR3 has 11 residues. Germline V gives CDR1 SSHAT, CDR2 FNYEAQ (reference sequence). The CDR3 sequence is CAIRDNYGYTF. The CDR3 DNA reads TGTGCCATCAGGGACAACTATGGCTACACCTTC.

The chain combines TRBV7-9 with TRBJ2-2; D unclear. Between the trimmed V and J ends, which lost 2 bases and 0 bases, there was a span of 7 bases. The CDR3 sequence is 15 residues long. Germline CDR1 SEHNR, CDR2 FQNEAQ (reference sequence). CDR3 residues: CASSLFLANTGELFF. CDR3 DNA: TGTGCCAGCAGCTTATTCCTGGCGAACACCGGGGAGCTGTTTTTT.

This clonotype was seen repeatedly, ten times or more. The junction and the germline gene differ at one end; a read error may be behind it. The CDR3 DNA reads as TGTGCCAGCAGCATGCACCCCATATACGGGGGGATATTC. This translates into CASSMHPIYGGIF. The gene calls are TRBV12-3 or TRBV12-4 and TRBJ1-2; possible D gene TRBD1, 5 bases. The CDR3 consists of 13 residues.

The chain joins TRBV9 to TRBJ2-6; D not resolved. The CDR3 covers 15 residues. Trimming removed 1 base at V and 0 bases at J, with 5 bases between. CDR1 SGDLS and CDR2 YYNGEE come from the germline V gene. The CDR3 DNA sequence: TGTGCCAGCAGCGTAAAAAACTCTGGGGCCAACGTCCTGACTTTC. Translated, it gives CASSVKNSGANVLTF.

This clonotype was seen repeatedly, ten times or more. The chain employs TRBV3-1 and TRBJ2-2; D unclear. Per the germline V gene, CDR1 is LGHDT and CDR2 is YNNKEL (reference sequence). Trimming took 5 bases from V and 6 from J, leaving 10 bases between them. This CDR3 spans 13 amino acids. In nucleotides, the CDR3 is TGTGCCAGCAGCATCCCGGGCGCCGGGGAGCTGTTTTTT. Its protein is CASSIPGAGELFF.

This clonotype showed up just a few times. CDR3 in amino acids: CALHGGGTDTQYF. The DNA for the CDR3 is TGTGCCCTACACGGGGGGGGGACAGATACGCAGTATTTT. The V gene is TRBV6-1, the J gene TRBJ2-3, with 8 bases aligning to TRBD2. The CDR3 sequence is 13 residues long. Germline V gene data show CDR1 as MNHNS and CDR2 as SASEGT. With 11 bases clipped from V and 3 bases from J, the junction kept 7 bases outside the gene matches.

The V gene is TRBV6-5, the J gene TRBJ2-7; D ambiguous. The germline CDR1 and CDR2 sequences are MNHEY and SVGAGI. The ends were cut back, 5 bases at V and 3 bases at J, with 20 bases in the middle. The CDR3 has 16 residues. The CDR3 region is CASSRAAQSTNYEQYF. DNA for the CDR3: TGTGCCAGCAGTAGGGCAGCCCAGTCTACCAACTACGAGCAGTACTTC.

This clonotype was seen at least ten times. The gene calls are TRBV28 and TRBJ2-3, with D maybe TRBD2 (6 bases). This CDR3 comprises 12 residues. Trimming cost V 4 bases and J 6 bases, with 8 bases left between them. From germline, CDR1 is MDHEN and CDR2 SYDVKM. The CDR3 here is CASSSRGDTQYF. The CDR3 DNA follows: TGTGCCAGCAGTTCCCGGGGGGATACGCAGTATTTT.

This clonotype was observed a few times. The chain employs TRBV7-2 and TRBJ2-7; no firm D call. V shed 3 bases and J shed 6 bases, with 9 bases lying between them. CDR1 is SGHTA, CDR2 FQGNSA, per germline. CDR3 length: 12 amino acids. The CDR3 region is CASSLDYGEQYF. The CDR3 coding sequence is TGTGCCAGCAGCTTGGATTATGGCGAGCAGTACTTC.

V and J are TRBV27 and TRBJ2-7, with TRBD1 as a possible D gene (5 bases). The germline CDR1 and CDR2 sequences are MNHEY and SMNVEV (reference sequence). V dropped 5 bases and J dropped 4 bases, with 12 bases sitting between them. This CDR3 is 13 amino acids long. CDR3 sequence: CASSPTRQYEQYF. CDR3 bases: TGTGCCAGCAGTCCCACCCGACAGTACGAGCAGTACTTC.

This clonotype was counted a few times. The rearrangement joins TRBV11-2 to TRBJ1-4; no clear D gene. In germline, CDR1 is SGHAT, CDR2 FQNNGV. CDR3 length: 13 amino acids. V lost 5 bases and J 8 bases, leaving 12 bases between the germline ends. The CDR3 DNA sequence: TGTGCCAGCAGCCCCCGAGCGGGGGAAAAACTGTTTTTT. It is translated as CASSPRAGEKLFF.

This clonotype occurred a few times. CDR3 sequence reads: CASTEGSISGNTIYF. The CDR3, as DNA: TGCGCCAGCACGGAGGGGAGCATCTCTGGAAACACCATATATTTT. The chain is built from TRBV5-1 and TRBJ1-3; tentatively, D is TRBD1 (5 bases). Trimming removed 6 bases at V and 0 bases at J, with 13 bases between. The length of the CDR3 is 15 residues. From germline, CDR1 is SGHRS and CDR2 YFSETQ.

Ten or more counts support this clonotype. The chain combines TRBV7-8 with TRBJ2-5, with D perhaps assigned TRBD1 or TRBD2 (5 bases each). V lost 5 bases and J 2 bases, leaving 12 bases between the germline ends. Germline loops: CDR1 SGHVS, CDR2 FQNEAQ. This CDR3 is built from 14 residues. Written as DNA, the CDR3 is TGTGCCAGCAGCAGGGGACCGACACAAGAGACCCAGTACTTC. It translates to CASSRGPTQETQYF.

Judged by abundance, this clonotype is medium-sized. This CDR3 is CASSSDRGISNQPQHF. CDR3 nucleotide sequence: TGTGCCAGCAGTTCCGACAGGGGAATTAGCAATCAGCCCCAGCATTTT. The V call is TRBV12-3 or TRBV12-4, the J call TRBJ1-5; 8 nucleotides line up with TRBD1. There are 16 residues in the CDR3. Losses at the gene ends were 4 bases for V and 0 bases for J; bases not matched to a gene: 5.

This clonotype appeared many times. The V gene is TRBV7-9, the J gene TRBJ2-7; no reliable D call. V was trimmed by 0 bases and J by 0 bases, leaving 9 bases between them. The CDR3 spans 15 residues. The V gene's germline CDR1 is SEHNR and CDR2 FQNEAQ (reference sequence). The CDR3 nucleotides are TGTGCCAGCAGCTTAGCCGCAATTAGCTCCTACGAGCAGTACTTC. The encoded protein is CASSLAAISSYEQYF.

This clonotype was counted between two and nine times. The chain joins TRBV7-2 to TRBJ2-1; tentatively, D is TRBD1 (6 bases). Germline V CDR1 and CDR2: SGHTA, FQGNSA. Trimming removed 1 base from V and 10 bases from J, with 14 bases in between. The CDR3 is 14 residues long. In DNA, the CDR3 is TGTGCCAGCAGCTTAGACAGGGTCAGCAAGGAGCAGTTCTTC. Encoded protein: CASSLDRVSKEQFF.

The CDR3: CSATTVLSSYEQYF. The DNA of the CDR3 is TGCAGTGCTACGACAGTCCTCTCTTCATACGAGCAGTACTTC. The chain employs TRBV20-1 and TRBJ2-7; D possibly corresponds to TRBD1 (5 bases). CDR1 and CDR2 from the germline V gene are DFQATT and SNEGSKA (reference sequence). V was pared by 4 bases and J by 4 bases, with 17 bases between. The CDR3 contains 14 residues.

The gene calls are TRBV7-2 and TRBJ2-5, with 8 bases that match TRBD2. This CDR3 comprises 16 residues. Germline CDR1 SGHTA, CDR2 FQGNSA. Trimming cost V 5 bases and J 5 bases; bases outside gene matches: 13. In DNA form, the CDR3 reads TGTGCCAGCAGCCCCTCATACGGGGGGGCCGGTGAGACCCAGTACTTC. Protein product: CASSPSYGGAGETQYF.